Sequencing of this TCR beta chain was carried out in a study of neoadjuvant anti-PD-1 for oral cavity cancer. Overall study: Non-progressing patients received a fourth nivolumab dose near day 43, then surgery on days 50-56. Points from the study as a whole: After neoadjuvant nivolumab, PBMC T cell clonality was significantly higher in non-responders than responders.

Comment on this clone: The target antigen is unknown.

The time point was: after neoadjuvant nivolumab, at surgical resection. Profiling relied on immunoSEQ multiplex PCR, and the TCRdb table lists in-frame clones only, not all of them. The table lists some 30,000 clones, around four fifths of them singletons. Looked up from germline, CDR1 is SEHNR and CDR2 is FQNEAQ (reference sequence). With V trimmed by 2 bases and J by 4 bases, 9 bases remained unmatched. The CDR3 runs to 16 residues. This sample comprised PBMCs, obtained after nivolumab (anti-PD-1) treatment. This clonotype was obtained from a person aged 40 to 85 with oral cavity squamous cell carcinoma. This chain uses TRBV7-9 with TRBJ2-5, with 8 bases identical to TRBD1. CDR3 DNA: TGTGCCAGCAGCTTATTAGGACAGGGTTTTCGAGAGACCCAGTACTTC. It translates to CASSLLGQGFRETQYF.